What follows are 30 T cell receptor beta chains derived from one specimen sequenced in a study of cytomegalovirus exposure and HLA in healthy donors (TCRdb year 2017). Library generation was performed with the immunoSEQ multiplex PCR assay. For the multiplex PCR, a mixture combining 60 forward primers for TCR Vbeta segments and 13 reverse primers for TCR Jbeta segments was used. TCRdb mirrors the immuneACCESS table, restricted to in-frame sequences. Some clones are absent from its copies; in checked studies, under half trace to an unresolved V gene, and the reason for the others is unknown. The sample table records 140,000 to 150,000 clones. The ten biggest clones cover 0.96% of the sample. The sequenced material came from PBMCs. The receptor set was obtained from a male donor in good health and CMV-seronegative.

This chain joins TRBV7-6 and TRBJ1-1, with D tentatively TRBD1 (5 bases). This CDR3 spans 13 amino acids. The germline V and J ends were trimmed by 6 bases and 4 bases, with 12 bases remaining between them. CDR1 is SGHVS, CDR2 FNYEAQ, per germline. The CDR3 sequence is CASSRQLGTEAFF. Written as DNA, the CDR3 is TGTGCCAGCAGTCGACAGTTGGGCACTGAAGCTTTCTTT.

The genes are TRBV6-5 and TRBJ1-1, with D possibly being TRBD1 (5 bases). V dropped 7 bases and J dropped 1 base, with 10 bases sitting between them. The CDR3 runs 13 residues. Germline V CDR1 and CDR2: MNHEY, SVGAGI. CDR3 DNA: TGTGCCAGCACTTCCACAGGGAACACTGAAGCTTTCTTT. Amino acid sequence: CASTSTGNTEAFF.

Written as DNA, the CDR3 is TGTGCCAGCAGCCCCGGGACAGGGTTTGTCTCTCTCGAGCAGTACTTC. Its translation is CASSPGTGFVSLEQYF. V and J are TRBV5-4 and TRBJ2-7, with 9 bases aligning to TRBD1. Germline assignment: CDR1 SGHNT and CDR2 YYREEE (reference sequence). Unmatched junction bases numbered 14, after V lost 4 bases and J lost 6 bases. CDR3 size: 16 residues.

The rearrangement uses TRBV19 and TRBJ2-1; D is ambiguous. Per the germline V gene, CDR1 is LNHDA and CDR2 is SQIVND (reference sequence). The CDR3 runs 15 residues. Trimming took off 0 bases at V and 0 bases at J, with 6 bases between the two ends. CDR3 DNA: TGTGCCAGTAGTATAGAGGGCAGCTCCTACAATGAGCAGTTCTTC. It is translated as CASSIEGSSYNEQFF. The full variable domain, completed using reference TRBV19 and TRBJ2-1, is DGGITQSPKYLFRKEGQNVTLSCEQNLNHDAMYWYRQDPGQGLRLIYYSQIVNDFQKGDIAEGYSVSREKKESFPLTVTSAQKNPTAFYLCASSIEGSSYNEQFFGPGTRLTVL.

The V and J genes are TRBV6-5 and TRBJ2-1; D is possibly TRBD2 (6 bases). The germline CDR1 and CDR2 sequences are MNHEY and SVGAGI. There are 15 residues in the CDR3. Trimming removed 11 bases at V and 0 bases at J, with 17 bases between. The CDR3 DNA reads TGTGCCTCCCAGGGAGGACTCAGCTCCTACAATGAGCAGTTCTTC. Amino acids: CASQGGLSSYNEQFF.

The J gene is TRBJ2-1, the V gene TRBV19; 7 nucleotides agree with TRBD2. Looked up from germline, CDR1 is LNHDA and CDR2 is SQIVND (reference sequence). CDR3 length: 16 amino acids. V shed 4 bases, J shed 5 bases, and the junction held 11 bases outside the gene matches. For the CDR3, the DNA is TGTGCCAGTAGTAAAAGACCCAATAGCGGGCACAATGAGCAGTTCTTC. Translated, it gives CASSKRPNSGHNEQFF.

The chain couples TRBV5-1 to TRBJ2-3, with D possibly TRBD2 on 6 matching bases. Between the trimmed V and J ends, which lost 3 bases and 4 bases, there was a span of 9 bases. The CDR3 length is 13 residues. Germline loops: CDR1 SGHRS, CDR2 YFSETQ. The CDR3 nucleotides read TGCGCCAGCAGCTCCACTAGCTCAGATACGCAGTATTTT. Translation: CASSSTSSDTQYF.

The J gene is TRBJ2-7, the V gene TRBV28; TRBD2 matches 12 bases. The CDR3 covers 20 residues. Germline CDR1 is MDHEN and CDR2 is SYDVKM. The V and J ends lost 5 bases and 3 bases, in that order; junction bases with no gene match: 20. In nucleotides, the CDR3 is TGTGCCAGCAGTCCACAACCCGGGACAGAAAGACTAGCGGGAGTCTACGAGCAGTACTTC. Protein product: CASSPQPGTERLAGVYEQYF.

The chain has TRBV29-1 and TRBJ1-4; TRBD1 is a possible D gene (6 bases). With 3 bases removed from V and 8 bases from J, the gap between germline ends came to 10 bases. The CDR3 is made up of 12 amino acids. Germline CDR1 reads SQVTM; CDR2 reads ANQGSEA. This chain's CDR3 is CSVDEGGEKLFF. DNA of the CDR3: TGCAGCGTTGATGAGGGGGGGGAAAAACTGTTTTTT.

The CDR3 spells CASSPDRRNTEAFF. The CDR3 nucleotides are TGTGCCAGCTCACCGGACAGGAGAAACACTGAAGCTTTCTTT. The chain combines TRBV18 with TRBJ1-1; 7 positions agree with TRBD1. The V gene end was trimmed by 3 bases and the J gene end by 2 bases; junction bases not matched to a gene: 3. The CDR3 spans 14 residues. Germline CDR1 KGHSH, CDR2 LQKENI.

The chain's CDR3 is CASSPMGAGALSTDTQYF. The CDR3 bases are TGTGCCAGCTCACCTATGGGTGCGGGAGCCCTTAGCACAGATACGCAGTATTTT. This rearrangement joins TRBV18 to TRBJ2-3; 7 positions match TRBD2. The CDR3 has 18 amino acids. From germline, CDR1 is KGHSH and CDR2 LQKENI. Unmatched junction bases numbered 12, after V lost 3 bases and J lost 0 bases. Using reference TRBV18 and TRBJ2-3 for the parts outside the CDR3, the full variable domain is NAGVMQNPRHLVRRRGQEARLRCSPMKGHSHVYWYRQLPEEGLKFMVYLQKENIIDESGMPKERFSAEFPKEGPSILRIQQVVRGDSAAYFCASSPMGAGALSTDTQYFGPGTRLTVL.

The chain employs TRBV1 and TRBJ2-3; TRBD2 is the table's D call, not checked against the DNA. TRBV1 corresponds to a pseudogene. The CDR3 length is 18 residues. The CDR3 coding sequence is TGCACCAGCAGCCACGGGGGACTAGCGGGGGCGCGGACAGATACGCAGTATTTT. It specifies CTSSHGGLAGARTDTQYF.

V is TRBV5-6 and J is TRBJ2-7; 10 nucleotides match TRBD2. V shed 1 base, J shed 7 bases, and the junction held 11 bases outside the gene matches. The CDR3 covers 16 residues. Germline values: CDR1 SGHDT, CDR2 YYEEEE. Here the CDR3 reads CASSLIASGRGREQYF. CDR3 coding DNA: TGTGCCAGCAGCTTGATAGCTAGCGGGAGAGGGCGGGAGCAGTACTTC.

The chain employs TRBV7-8 and TRBJ2-7, with D perhaps matching TRBD2 (6 bases). Trimming pared 6 bases from V and 6 bases from J, leaving 18 bases between. Looked up from germline, CDR1 is SGHVS and CDR2 is FQNEAQ. The CDR3 is 14 residues long. CDR3 protein: CASSAIGAGTEQYF. The CDR3, as DNA: TGTGCCAGCAGTGCCATAGGGGCGGGGACCGAGCAGTACTTC.

The V and J genes are TRBV29-1 and TRBJ1-4; a possible D gene is TRBD1 (5 bases). The germline V and J ends were trimmed by 7 bases and 8 bases, with 20 bases remaining between them. Germline lookup yields CDR1 SQVTM and CDR2 ANQGSEA. The CDR3 is 14 amino acids. CDR3 amino acids: CSARPQGMGEKLFF. The CDR3 region has the DNA TGCAGCGCCCGACCCCAGGGAATGGGAGAAAAACTGTTTTTT.

The V gene is TRBV6-5, the J gene TRBJ2-1; TRBD2 matches at 8 bases. CDR1 and CDR2 from the germline V gene are MNHEY and SVGAGI. Germline trimming cut 5 bases from V and 0 bases from J; bases unmatched to any gene: 3. The CDR3 length is 15 residues. This CDR3 is CASSKTSGSYNEQFF. The DNA of the CDR3 is TGTGCCAGCAGTAAAACTAGCGGCTCCTACAATGAGCAGTTCTTC.

To note about this clone: At one end, the junction sequence differs from germline, possibly due to a read error. This rearrangement joins TRBV5-6 to TRBJ1-5, with 7 nucleotides matching TRBD1. This CDR3 spans 17 amino acids. Germline V gene lookup returns CDR1 SGHDT and CDR2 YYEEEE. The CDR3 DNA is TGTGTCAGCAGCTTGGCGGGACAGCGATATAGCAATCAGCCCCAGCATTTT. Translated, it gives CVSSLAGQRYSNQPQHF. Using reference TRBV5-6 and TRBJ1-5 for the parts outside the CDR3, the full variable domain is DAGVTQSPTHLIKTRGQQVTLRCSPKSGHDTVSWYQQALGQGPQFIFQYYEEEERQRGNFPDRFSGHQFPNYSSELNVNALLLGDSALYLCVSSLAGQRYSNQPQHFGDGTRLSIL.

This chain links TRBV18 with TRBJ1-4; unclear D gene. V was pared by 3 bases and J by 7 bases, with 18 bases between. This CDR3 comprises 16 residues. Germline loops: CDR1 KGHSH, CDR2 LQKENI. CDR3 sequence reads: CASSPLRGEAGEKLFF. In DNA form, the CDR3 reads TGTGCCAGCTCACCCCTCCGGGGTGAGGCGGGTGAAAAACTGTTTTTT.

CDR3 sequence: CASSEAGTFYEQYF. The CDR3 coding sequence is TGTGCCAGCAGTGAAGCGGGGACATTCTACGAGCAGTACTTC. The J gene is TRBJ2-7, the V gene TRBV6-1, with D possibly TRBD1 on 6 matching bases. The germline V gene encodes CDR1 MNHNS and CDR2 SASEGT. Trimming cost V 0 bases and J 3 bases, with 9 bases left between them. This CDR3 comprises 14 residues.

The chain is built from TRBV27 and TRBJ2-7; a possible D gene is TRBD1 (5 bases). V was cut by 1 base and J by 2 bases, with 12 bases left in between. Germline V gives CDR1 MNHEY, CDR2 SMNVEV (reference sequence). The CDR3 is 15 residues long. CDR3 residues: CASSLLGNRPYEQYF. The CDR3, as DNA: TGTGCCAGCAGTTTATTAGGTAACAGGCCCTACGAGCAGTACTTC.

The chain recombines TRBV19 with TRBJ1-1; TRBD1 might be the D (6 bases). The germline CDR1 and CDR2 sequences are LNHDA and SQIVND (reference sequence). V was clipped by 8 bases and J by 1 base, with 11 bases between them. The CDR3 consists of 13 residues. The CDR3 loop reads CASSRGTNTEAFF. CDR3 DNA: TGTGCCAGTTCCAGGGGAACGAACACTGAAGCTTTCTTT.

V usage is TRBV6-5 and J usage is TRBJ1-1, with D unclear. V lost 2 bases and J 0 bases, leaving 10 bases between the germline ends. Germline V lookup: CDR1 MNHEY, CDR2 SVGAGI. There are 15 residues in the CDR3. CDR3 in amino acids: CASSYGGTVNTEAFF. CDR3 sequence (DNA): TGTGCCAGCAGTTACGGTGGCACCGTGAACACTGAAGCTTTCTTT.

The V call is TRBV6-5, the J call TRBJ1-2; a possible D gene is TRBD1 (5 bases). The length of the CDR3 is 12 residues. Germline lookup yields CDR1 MNHEY and CDR2 SVGAGI. With 7 bases removed from V and 7 bases from J, the gap between germline ends came to 13 bases. The CDR3 nucleotides are TGTGCCAGCACTCGTCAGGGAGGTGGCTACACCTTC. Amino acids: CASTRQGGGYTF.

The chain links TRBV5-6 to TRBJ2-3; weak D call: TRBD2 (5 bases). This CDR3 has 14 amino acids. V was clipped by 0 bases and J by 6 bases, with 11 bases between them. Germline V gene data show CDR1 as SGHDT and CDR2 as YYEEEE. CDR3 bases: TGTGCCAGCAGCTTGGAAGGGCCGGGGGATACGCAGTATTTT. Its protein product is CASSLEGPGDTQYF.

The chain has TRBV30 and TRBJ2-1; D unclear. Trimming removed 0 bases from V and 9 bases from J, with 9 bases in between. This CDR3 comprises 12 residues. Germline-derived CDR1 and CDR2 are GTSNPN and SVGIG (reference sequence). CDR3: CAWSVIRFEQFF. In DNA, the CDR3 is TGTGCCTGGAGTGTAATTCGGTTTGAGCAGTTCTTC.

The chain carries TRBV2 and TRBJ2-4; 11 bases match TRBD2. After removal of 8 bases from V and 9 bases from J, the junction contained 9 bases not matched to a gene. From germline, CDR1 is SNHLY and CDR2 FYNNEI. This CDR3 has 14 residues. CDR3 bases: TGTGCCAGCTTTAGCGGGAGGGCCGAATTCATTCAGTACTTC. It encodes CASFSGRAEFIQYF.

The rearrangement links TRBV18 to TRBJ1-1, with 8 bases aligning to TRBD1. V was clipped by 3 bases and J by 3 bases; unmatched bases: 3. In germline, CDR1 is KGHSH, CDR2 LQKENI. CDR3 size: 14 residues. CDR3 sequence: CASSPVGQDTEAFF. In nucleotides, the CDR3 is TGTGCCAGCTCACCCGTGGGACAGGACACTGAAGCTTTCTTT. Based on the CDR3 plus reference TRBV18 and TRBJ1-1, the full variable domain is NAGVMQNPRHLVRRRGQEARLRCSPMKGHSHVYWYRQLPEEGLKFMVYLQKENIIDESGMPKERFSAEFPKEGPSILRIQQVVRGDSAAYFCASSPVGQDTEAFFGQGTRLTVV.

The chain recombines TRBV30 with TRBJ1-6, with 9 bases fitting TRBD1. This CDR3 region has 14 residues. CDR1 GTSNPN and CDR2 SVGIG come from the germline V gene (reference sequence). Unmatched junction bases numbered 4, after V lost 2 bases and J lost 8 bases. The CDR3 loop is CAWSSGQGHSPLHF. The CDR3 nucleotides are TGTGCCTGGAGTTCGGGACAGGGTCATTCACCCCTCCACTTT.

In the case of this clone: Different DNA sequences within this sample yield the same CDR3. V usage is TRBV7-9 and J usage is TRBJ2-7; D gene ambiguous. With 1 base removed from V and 4 bases from J, the gap between germline ends came to 8 bases. The V gene's germline CDR1 is SEHNR and CDR2 FQNEAQ (reference sequence). CDR3 size: 13 residues. The CDR3 spells CASSLGRSYEQYF. In nucleotides, the CDR3 is TGTGCCAGCAGCTTAGGGCGGAGTTACGAGCAGTACTTC.

This rearrangement joins TRBV29-1 to TRBJ2-7; 14 nucleotides align to TRBD2. This CDR3 contains 15 residues. With V trimmed by 5 bases and J by 4 bases, 7 bases remained unmatched. CDR1 is SQVTM, CDR2 ANQGSEA, per germline. The chain's CDR3 is CSVQGTSGSSYEQYF. CDR3 DNA sequence: TGCAGCGTTCAAGGGACTAGCGGGAGTTCGTACGAGCAGTACTTC.